This T cell receptor (beta chain) was obtained from a study of T cell repertoires in cytomegalovirus infection. In TCRdb, the reads were re-called with MiXCR into one record per CDR3 protein. The data show over 450,000 distinct CDR3 sequences, approximately 11% seen once. The V gene end was trimmed by 4 bases and the J gene end by 2 bases; junction bases not matched to a gene: 5. This CDR3 region has 15 residues. Germline V gives CDR1 SGHTA, CDR2 FQGTGA. This clonotype was seen repeatedly, ten times or more. Sequenced: PBMCs. This TCR was sampled from a human donor in good health (CMV status not recorded). Some clones in this sample may be carry-over from other donors' samples. This chain joins TRBV7-3 and TRBJ2-3; 8 nucleotides line up with TRBD2. The CDR3 DNA follows: TGTGCCAGCAGCTACGGGGGGGGGATCACAGATACGCAGTATTTT. Protein: CASSYGGGITDTQYF.